The next 23 T cell receptor beta chains were all read from a single sample in a study of lymphopenia after photon versus proton radiotherapy. The method was immunoSEQ multiplex PCR; TCRdb's version includes in-frame clones alone and lacks a portion of them. The table lists 150,000 or so clones, roughly nine tenths of them singletons. Source: peripheral blood, taken from a patient treated with photon-based radiotherapy. The receptors were sampled from a man aged 50-59 years with gastric cancer.

This chain connects TRBV7-8 to TRBJ2-7; D is perhaps TRBD2 (5 bases). V gave up 1 base and J gave up 0 bases, with 10 bases separating them. Germline V gene data show CDR1 as SGHVS and CDR2 as FQNEAQ. The CDR3 length is 15 residues. The CDR3 DNA sequence: TGTGCCAGCAGCTTAGTGGGAGTTGACTCCTACGAGCAGTACTTC. Protein product: CASSLVGVDSYEQYF.

The chain carries TRBV5-4 and TRBJ2-3; D remains ambiguous. Germline V gene lookup returns CDR1 SGHNT and CDR2 YYREEE (reference sequence). The CDR3 is 12 amino acids. Trimming took off 5 bases at V and 6 bases at J, with 10 bases between the two ends. Here the CDR3 reads CASRGPLDTQYF. In DNA form, the CDR3 reads TGTGCCAGCAGAGGGCCGCTCGATACGCAGTATTTT.

This chain joins TRBV5-1 and TRBJ2-7; D gene unclear. Between the trimmed V and J ends, which lost 4 bases and 7 bases, there was a span of 12 bases. From germline, CDR1 is SGHRS and CDR2 YFSETQ. This CDR3 region has 12 residues. The CDR3 is CASSGSLSEQYF. The CDR3 nucleotides are TGCGCCAGCAGCGGTTCTCTGAGTGAGCAGTACTTC. Supplemented by reference TRBV5-1 and TRBJ2-7, the full variable domain reads KAGVTQTPRYLIKTRGQQVTLSCSPISGHRSVSWYQQTPGQGLQFLFEYFSETQRNKGNFPGRFSGRQFSNSRSEMNVSTLELGDSALYLCASSGSLSEQYFGPGTRLTVT.

The rearrangement uses TRBV27 and TRBJ2-2; 8 nucleotides agree with TRBD2. The V segment lost 8 bases and the J segment 8 bases; nucleotides outside the gene matches: 10. CDR1 MNHEY and CDR2 SMNVEV come from the germline V gene (reference sequence). CDR3 length: 14 amino acids. The CDR3 sequence: CASVPYGGAGELFF. CDR3 DNA sequence: TGTGCCAGCGTCCCCTACGGGGGGGCAGGGGAGCTGTTTTTT.

V gene TRBV5-5 combines with J gene TRBJ1-5, with a weak D call TRBD1 (5 bases). Germline lookup yields CDR1 SGHKS and CDR2 YYEKEE (reference sequence). V lost 4 bases and J 0 bases, leaving 8 bases between the germline ends. The CDR3 spans 14 residues. The CDR3 reads CASSQDNSNQPQHF. The CDR3 DNA reads TGTGCCAGCAGCCAGGACAATAGCAATCAGCCCCAGCATTTT.

The CDR3 DNA is TGTGCCAGCAGTGGACTAGCGGGGGACAATGAGCAGTTCTTC. The encoded protein is CASSGLAGDNEQFF. The J gene is TRBJ2-1, the V gene TRBV2; 12 bases align to TRBD2. In germline, CDR1 is SNHLY, CDR2 FYNNEI. The CDR3 consists of 14 residues. The V segment lost 4 bases and the J segment 5 bases; nucleotides outside the gene matches: 0.

The V gene is TRBV5-1, the J gene TRBJ2-4; maybe TRBD2 (6 bases). Germline values: CDR1 SGHRS, CDR2 YFSETQ. CDR3 length equals 18 residues. The V end was cut by 4 bases, the J end by 0 bases, with 20 bases between. The CDR3 nucleotides are TGCGCCAGCAGCGGTGCTGGCGGGGCTACACTAGCCAAAAACATTCAGTACTTC. It is translated as CASSGAGGATLAKNIQYF.

The rearrangement links TRBV2 to TRBJ1-2; maybe TRBD1 (6 bases). Trimming removed 7 bases from V and 2 bases from J, with 17 bases in between. The CDR3 totals 15 residues. Germline V gene lookup returns CDR1 SNHLY and CDR2 FYNNEI. The CDR3 DNA follows: TGTGCCAGCACTCCGGGACACCTCCCCAACTATGGCTACACCTTC. Its protein is CASTPGHLPNYGYTF.

This chain uses TRBV5-4 with TRBJ2-1; 10 bases align to TRBD2. CDR3 length: 14 residues. Germline assignment: CDR1 SGHNT and CDR2 YYREEE (reference sequence). The trim removed 4 bases at V and 3 bases at J, leaving 1 base unmatched. The CDR3 bases are TGTGCCAGCAGCAAGCGGGAGGGCTACAATGAGCAGTTCTTC. Encoded protein: CASSKREGYNEQFF.

The CDR3 DNA is TGCGCCAGCAGCCCGGACAGGCCTTTAAGCGTGCCTGAAGCTTTCTTT. This encodes CASSPDRPLSVPEAFF. The chain is built from TRBV5-1 and TRBJ1-1; TRBD1 matches at 7 bases. Losses at the gene ends were 4 bases for V and 6 bases for J; bases not matched to a gene: 15. CDR3 length: 16 amino acids. Germline V gene lookup returns CDR1 SGHRS and CDR2 YFSETQ.

V usage is TRBV7-9 and J usage is TRBJ2-7, with D possibly TRBD2 on 6 matching bases. From germline, CDR1 is SEHNR and CDR2 FQNEAQ (reference sequence). V was trimmed by 1 base and J by 0 bases, leaving 13 bases between them. This CDR3 has 16 amino acids. CDR3 nucleotide sequence: TGTGCCAGCAGCTTAGGCCTCCGGGGGAGCTCCTACGAGCAGTACTTC. This sequence encodes CASSLGLRGSSYEQYF. The variable domain in full, completed from reference TRBV7-9 and TRBJ2-7, reads DTGVSQNPRHKITKRGQNVTFRCDPISEHNRLYWYRQTLGQGPEFLTYFQNEAQLEKSRLLSDRFSAERPKGSFSTLEIQRTEQGDSAMYLCASSLGLRGSSYEQYFGPGTRLTVT.

This clone has only one observation. The CDR3 reads CAIRGTGGDGYTF. The CDR3 nucleotides read TGTGCCATCAGGGGGACAGGGGGTGATGGCTACACCTTC. The chain joins TRBV10-3 to TRBJ1-2; 11 bases line up with TRBD1. CDR3 length: 13 amino acids. Per the germline V gene, CDR1 is ENHRY and CDR2 is SYGVKD. The V gene end was trimmed by 6 bases and the J gene end by 6 bases; junction bases not matched to a gene: 3.

The chain is built from TRBV11-2 and TRBJ2-7; 11 bases align to TRBD2. Germline CDR1 is SGHAT and CDR2 is FQNNGV. V lost 1 base and J lost 3; bases outside the gene matches: 8. This CDR3 spans 17 amino acids. CDR3 nucleotide sequence: TGTGCCAGCAGCTTAGGGTTTGGTCTAGCGGGAGGCTACGAGCAGTACTTC. This codes for CASSLGFGLAGGYEQYF.

The chain employs TRBV5-8 and TRBJ1-3, with D uncertain. The V end was cut by 0 bases, the J end by 7 bases, with 5 bases between. There are 12 residues in the CDR3. Germline V gives CDR1 SGHTS, CDR2 YDEGEE. The CDR3 DNA is TGTGCCAGCAGCTTGGGATCCAACACCATATATTTT. This sequence encodes CASSLGSNTIYF.

The rearrangement uses TRBV4-2 and TRBJ1-2, with D uncertain. Trimming left V 5 bases short and J 4 bases short, with 11 bases between. The V gene's germline CDR1 is LGHNA and CDR2 YNFKEQ. The length of the CDR3 is 13 residues. The CDR3, as DNA: TGTGCCAGCAGCTTAACAGAACTCTATGGCTACACCTTC. Translated, it gives CASSLTELYGYTF.

The V and J genes are TRBV7-6 and TRBJ1-1, with no clear D. The V end was cut by 0 bases, the J end by 4 bases, with 12 bases between. The CDR3 runs 15 residues. Germline V gene lookup returns CDR1 SGHVS and CDR2 FNYEAQ. The CDR3 loop is CASSLAEGFGTEAFF. DNA for the CDR3: TGTGCCAGCAGCTTAGCGGAAGGGTTCGGCACTGAAGCTTTCTTT.

The chain carries TRBV5-1 and TRBJ2-7; the match to TRBD1 covers 9 bases. V shed 0 bases and J 2 bases; nucleotides not matched to a gene: 6. Germline loops: CDR1 SGHRS, CDR2 YFSETQ. This CDR3 spans 16 amino acids. The CDR3 spells CASSLAKGTGTYEQYF. Here the CDR3 DNA reads TGCGCCAGCAGCTTGGCAAAAGGGACAGGGACCTACGAGCAGTACTTC.

This clone was observed a single time. This chain links TRBV21-1 with TRBJ2-7; TRBD2 is the table's D call and was not checked against the DNA. TRBV21-1 has pseudogene status. This CDR3 spans 17 amino acids. CDR3 nucleotide sequence: TGTGCCAGCGACTGGCCTAGCGGGAGGACCTCCTGCTACGAGCAGTACTTC. Translating it yields CASDWPSGRTSCYEQYF.

This chain joins TRBV30 and TRBJ1-2; D is unclear. Trimming took off 4 bases at V and 4 bases at J, with 19 bases between the two ends. Germline values: CDR1 GTSNPN, CDR2 SVGIG (reference sequence). This CDR3 is built from 15 residues. CDR3 coding DNA: TGTGCCTGGACCACCCTAACCAGGTCTGGCTATGGCTACACCTTC. Translation: CAWTTLTRSGYGYTF.

This sequence joins TRBV28 and TRBJ2-7; weak D call: TRBD2 (6 bases). The CDR3 runs 17 residues. Germline CDR1 reads MDHEN; CDR2 reads SYDVKM. Trimming took off 5 bases at V and 0 bases at J, with 20 bases between the two ends. The CDR3 sequence is CASSPYDGGLGSYEQYF. Written as DNA, the CDR3 is TGTGCCAGCAGTCCGTATGATGGGGGGTTGGGCTCCTACGAGCAGTACTTC.

The chain joins TRBV2 to TRBJ2-1, with 7 bases fitting TRBD1. V lost 6 bases, J lost 8 bases, and 7 bases stayed unmatched. CDR3 length: 13 amino acids. Germline-derived CDR1 and CDR2 are SNHLY and FYNNEI. Here the CDR3 reads CASRRQGFDEQFF. Written as DNA, the CDR3 is TGTGCCAGCAGACGACAGGGATTCGATGAGCAGTTCTTC.

The J gene is TRBJ2-1, the V gene TRBV6-5, with TRBD1 identical over 7 bases. The ends lost 6 bases at V and 0 bases at J; junction bases unmatched: 5. This CDR3 region has 15 residues. CDR1 MNHEY and CDR2 SVGAGI come from the germline V gene. The CDR3 bases are TGTGCCAGCAGGCCAGGGGGTTTCTCCTACAATGAGCAGTTCTTC. Protein product: CASRPGGFSYNEQFF.

V gene TRBV27 combines with J gene TRBJ1-2, with TRBD1 as a possible D gene (5 bases). This CDR3 is built from 14 residues. V gave up 3 bases and J gave up 4 bases, with 12 bases separating them. Germline loops: CDR1 MNHEY, CDR2 SMNVEV (reference sequence). CDR3 DNA sequence: TGTGCCAGCAGTTTTAGGCAGGGAGTCTATGGCTACACCTTC. Translated: CASSFRQGVYGYTF.